The clone carrying this TCR beta chain was seen a handful of times. The CDR3 length is 11 residues. The germline gives CDR1 MNHEY, CDR2 SVGAGI. V lost 5 bases to trimming and J lost 10 bases, with 10 bases between them. Via MiXCR, TCRdb re-called the 5' RACE reads, giving one row per CDR3 protein. The sample holds about 340,000 distinct CDR3 sequences, 8.7% seen once. This sample stems from a study of T cells after yellow fever vaccination. Sample: PBMCs, taken on the day of the first yellow fever vaccination. The V gene is TRBV6-5, the J gene TRBJ2-3; maybe TRBD1 (6 bases). The source of this sequence is a man aged 18 to 30 who received the YFV17D yellow fever vaccine. The CDR3 coding sequence is TGTGCCAGCAGTAACAGGGTAGCGCAGTATTTT. This codes for CASSNRVAQYF.